This is a list of T cell receptor beta chains from one sample in a study of T-cell reconstitution after alpha-beta-depleted transplantation in children. TCRdb re-called the PCR reads through MiXCR, storing one row per CDR3 protein. The sample lists roughly 590,000 distinct CDR3 sequences, roughly 17% seen once, with over 0.95% in the top ten. This specimen consisted of PBMCs from the stem cell graft donor, obtained from the stem cell graft. The receptor source for this set is a human donor who donated a stem cell graft to a child with acute myeloid leukemia. The CDR3 runs from the conserved cysteine through the conserved F or W. The order of the fields is J gene, clone size, D gene, V gene, CDR3 protein, CDR3 DNA. D genes are given only for firm matches. Clone size appears in some rows only: once, few, many, or a class for an expanded clone.

TRBJ2-5,.,.,TRBV12-3/TRBV12-4,CASSPRVETQYF,TGTGCCAGCAGTCCCCGAGTGGAGACCCAGTACTTC
TRBJ2-7,.,TRBD2,TRBV20-1,CSARDRASGGWEQYF,TGCAGTGCTAGAGATAGGGCTAGCGGGGGGTGGGAGCAGTACTTC
TRBJ2-3,.,.,TRBV20-1,CSVGGPPDTQYF,TGCAGTGTGGGGGGGCCTCCAGATACGCAGTATTTT
TRBJ2-3,few,TRBD2,TRBV6-2/TRBV6-3,CASLWTSGGSTDTQYF,TGTGCCAGCCTTTGGACTAGCGGGGGGAGCACAGATACGCAGTATTTT
TRBJ2-2,.,.,TRBV4-2,CASSQRDGSTGELFF,TGTGCCAGCAGCCAGCGGGACGGATCCACCGGGGAGCTGTTTTTT
TRBJ1-3,.,.,TRBV20-1,CSAREGSHSGNTIYF,TGCAGTGCTAGAGAGGGCAGCCACTCTGGAAACACCATATATTTT
TRBJ1-4,.,.,TRBV25-1,CASSESGTKEGKLFF,TGTGCCAGCAGTGAATCGGGGACCAAGGAGGGAAAACTGTTTTTT
TRBJ1-5,.,TRBD1,TRBV28,CASSPRTGKSSNQPQHF,TGTGCCAGCAGTCCCCGGACAGGGAAATCTAGCAATCAGCCCCAGCATTTT
TRBJ2-1,.,.,TRBV28,CASGPLSSYNEQFF,TGTGCCAGCGGACCCCTGAGCTCCTACAATGAGCAGTTCTTC
TRBJ1-1,many,.,TRBV29-1,CSVATRLNTEAFF,TGCAGCGTTGCCACACGGTTGAACACTGAAGCTTTCTTT
TRBJ2-2,.,TRBD2,TRBV11-2,CASSLGTSGTGELFF,TGTGCCAGCAGCTTAGGGACTAGCGGGACGGGGGAGCTGTTTTTT
TRBJ2-7,few,.,TRBV13,CASSLTGTHEQYF,TGTGCCAGCAGCTTAACAGGGACCCACGAGCAGTACTTC
TRBJ1-3,.,.,TRBV10-3,CAISEVEGYTIYF,TGTGCCATCAGTGAAGTGGAGGGTTACACCATATATTTT
TRBJ1-2,many,TRBD1,TRBV12-3/TRBV12-4,CASRGQDPGYTF,TGTGCCAGCAGGGGACAGGATCCTGGCTACACCTTC
TRBJ1-1,.,.,TRBV5-1,CASSLLGKRTEAFF,TGCGCCAGCAGCTTGCTCGGGAAACGAACTGAAGCTTTCTTT
TRBJ2-1,few,.,TRBV5-1,CASSFRTAANEQFF,TGCGCCAGCAGCTTCCGGACGGCTGCCAATGAGCAGTTCTTC
TRBJ1-2,many,.,TRBV13,CASSLRGGTYGYTF,TGTGCCAGCAGCTTGAGGGGCGGAACCTATGGCTACACCTTC
TRBJ1-5,many,TRBD1,TRBV20-1,CSAQGTGRGDQPQHF,TGCAGTGCCCAAGGGACAGGGAGGGGAGATCAGCCCCAGCATTTT
TRBJ2-7,many,TRBD1,TRBV27,CASSPTGGTYEQYF,TGTGCCAGCAGCCCGACAGGGGGGACCTACGAGCAGTACTTC
TRBJ1-6,.,.,TRBV12-3/TRBV12-4,CASSQSGLSPLHF,TGTGCCAGCAGCCAGTCCGGACTTTCACCCCTCCACTTT
TRBJ2-7,.,.,TRBV12-3/TRBV12-4,CASSLTQEPYEQYF,TGTGCCAGCAGTTTAACCCAAGAACCCTACGAGCAGTACTTC
TRBJ1-5,many,.,TRBV20-1,CSASPGRAWSGNQPQHF,TGCAGTGCTAGCCCCGGGAGGGCGTGGTCGGGCAATCAGCCCCAGCATTTT
TRBJ1-1,few,TRBD1,TRBV12-3/TRBV12-4,CASSFLGQGMVFTEAFF,TGTGCCAGCAGTTTTCTGGGACAGGGGATGGTTTTCACTGAAGCTTTCTTT
TRBJ1-5,.,.,TRBV4-2,CASSQDPRVTNQPQHF,TGTGCCAGCAGCCAAGATCCCCGGGTCACCAATCAGCCCCAGCATTTT
TRBJ2-5,many,TRBD1,TRBV29-1,CSVAQGAKSQETQYF,TGCAGCGTTGCGCAGGGGGCGAAAAGCCAAGAGACCCAGTACTTC
TRBJ2-3,many,TRBD1,TRBV29-1,CSVVVRGNTDTQYF,TGCAGCGTTGTCGTCAGGGGGAATACAGATACGCAGTATTTT
TRBJ2-1,many,.,TRBV29-1,CSVARTFEVYEQFF,TGCAGCGTGGCAAGGACCTTTGAGGTTTATGAGCAGTTCTTC
TRBJ2-3,many,.,TRBV4-3,CASSQDKTVGTQYF,TGCGCCAGCAGCCAAGATAAAACTGTCGGTACGCAGTATTTT